This T cell receptor beta chain was found in a study of blood T cell repertoires in COVID-19. Germline assignment: CDR1 LGHNT and CDR2 FRNRAP. Losses at the gene ends were 0 bases for V and 0 bases for J; bases not matched to a gene: 17. The CDR3 consists of 21 residues. Authors' data handling: By means of reference gene primer amplification, nucleated cell counts were estimated. Libraries were prepared by immunoSEQ multiplex PCR; TCRdb keeps only in-frame clonotypes and omits some of them. V and J calls plus clone size are reproduced from that table; the DNA served to infer D and trimming. Of more than 150,000 clones in the sample, 75% to 90% were seen once.

The TCR was taken from a woman aged 40 to 50 with acute or convalescent COVID-19. Source material: peripheral blood. V and J are TRBV12-5 and TRBJ2-3, with TRBD1 identical over 8 bases. The DNA for the CDR3 is TGTGCTAGTGGTTTGGTATCCAGGGGGCTTAGTGGCCGCTCTAGCACAGATACGCAGTATTTT. As protein: CASGLVSRGLSGRSSTDTQYF.